This TCR beta chain was identified in a study of T cells in Graves' hyperthyroidism and ophthalmopathy. Findings and caveats of the study: Most clonotypes that expanded in the thyroid above 0.001 also showed up in blood. Ophthalmopathy was separated from stable hyperthyroidism by a 13 V-J model.

Germline V lookup: CDR1 SGHRS, CDR2 YFSETQ. This CDR3 spans 17 amino acids. Trimming took 4 bases from V and 12 from J; bases not matched to a gene: 22. The sample holds many counts of this clonotype. Its antigen remains unknown. The blood was taken when hyperthyroidism was first diagnosed, before any ophthalmopathy symptoms showed up. Amplification targeted TCR beta CDR3 regions from RNA transcripts. Primed by the HTBI set, a first-round RT-PCR was run on the TCR CDR3. TCRdb passed the multiplex PCR reads through MiXCR, listing each CDR3 protein once. The table lists a few hundred thousand distinct CDR3 sequences, 14% to 15% of them singletons, with about 14% in the top ten.

V gene TRBV5-1 combines with J gene TRBJ2-1, with 7 positions matching TRBD2. The receptor's source is a woman between 40 and 50 years old with Graves' hyperthyroidism that later progressed to Graves' ophthalmopathy. Sequenced input: blood. The chain's CDR3 is CASSPNPLSGTLEGQFF. The CDR3 region has the DNA TGCGCCAGCAGCCCCAATCCCTTAAGCGGGACTCTAGAGGGGCAGTTCTTC.